This TCR beta chain is drawn from a study of T cell responses to AZD1222 COVID-19 vaccine. Study-wide context: Doses given second, at about 4 or about 12 weeks, were pooled.

Study-level findings and limits: It was only after the peak T cell response that any repertoires were sampled. Baseline testing showed seropositivity in only five to seven AZD1222 recipients.

The CDR3 is 16 amino acids. CDR1 LNHNV and CDR2 YYDKDF come from the germline V gene (reference sequence). The ends were cut back, 0 bases at V and 6 bases at J, with 12 bases in the middle. Comments on this clone: Its antigen is still unknown.

Repertoires were generated with immunoSEQ multiplex PCR, while TCRdb's copy carries only in-frame clones and drops some. The repertoire holds roughly 120,000 clones, with roughly 84% as singletons. Sequenced material: peripheral blood, taken on day 0 of AZD1222 vaccination. The genes are TRBV15 and TRBJ1-6; D remains unclear. This receptor was taken from an adult in good health. The CDR3 region has the DNA TGTGCCACCAGCAGAGATGTCACAGAGCCTAATTCACCCCTCCACTTT. Residues: CATSRDVTEPNSPLHF.